This TCR beta chain was profiled in a study of control samples from healthy donors and cancer patients. V lost 1 base and J lost 4, with 17 bases in between. The germline CDR1 and CDR2 sequences are SGHVS and FQNEAQ. The CDR3 has 17 amino acids. Only in-frame clones appear in the TCRdb table, and some are missing; sequencing was by immunoSEQ multiplex PCR. The sample holds about 160,000 clones, 96% seen once. The receptor's source is a woman aged 25-40 years in good health. This chain links TRBV7-8 with TRBJ2-1; no definite D call. Material: blood. This CDR3 is CASSLVLLNSPYNEQFF. The DNA of the CDR3 is TGTGCCAGCAGCTTAGTTTTGCTCAATAGTCCTTACAATGAGCAGTTCTTC.